These 25 T cell receptor beta chains were sequenced from one sample in a study of regulatory T cells in long-lasting Graves disease. Time point defined: newly diagnosed GD, antithyroid drugs for less than 3 months. RNA extracted from PBMCs served as the sequencing template. Construction of TCR beta libraries relied on iRepertoire HTBI primers and on Arm-PCR targeting CDR3 regions. Via MiXCR, TCRdb re-called the multiplex PCR reads, giving one row per CDR3 protein. The sample shows 200,000 to 250,000 distinct CDR3 sequences, roughly 19% of them seen only once. The data also belong to a second study, concerning T cells in Graves' hyperthyroidism and ophthalmopathy.

Sequences were derived from peripheral blood mononuclear cells (PBMCs), sampled at new diagnosis, from a patient treated with antithyroid drugs. The source of these receptors is a woman in her 30s with Graves disease.

This clonotype was picked up many times. The chain employs TRBV28 and TRBJ2-1, with TRBD2 as a possible D gene (6 bases). Germline V CDR1 and CDR2: MDHEN, SYDVKM. The CDR3 contains 15 residues. The V and J ends lost 4 bases and 5 bases respectively, with 15 bases between them. The CDR3 spells CASSSWTKGHNEQFF. CDR3 DNA sequence: TGTGCCAGCAGTTCTTGGACTAAGGGGCACAATGAGCAGTTCTTC.

The sample holds a few counts of this clonotype. The chain combines TRBV2 with TRBJ1-1, with 7 bases that match TRBD1. Per germline, CDR1 SNHLY and CDR2 FYNNEI. CDR3 length equals 12 residues. Trimming took 8 bases from V and 4 from J; bases not matched to a gene: 4. CDR3 DNA: TGTGCCAGCGGCAGGGGGAGCACTGAAGCTTTCTTT. Protein sequence: CASGRGSTEAFF.

A few counts support this clonotype. The chain has TRBV7-9 and TRBJ2-3; TRBD2 matches at 13 bases. Germline trimming cut 5 bases from V and 6 bases from J; bases unmatched to any gene: 8. The CDR3 consists of 16 residues. Germline assignment: CDR1 SEHNR and CDR2 FQNEAQ (reference sequence). Here the CDR3 reads CASSGATSGGPDTQYF. In nucleotides, the CDR3 is TGTGCCAGCAGCGGAGCGACTAGCGGGGGGCCGGATACGCAGTATTTT.

The sample holds a few counts of this clonotype. V usage is TRBV14 and J usage is TRBJ2-1; no clear D gene. The CDR3 consists of 14 residues. Between the trimmed V and J ends, which lost 3 bases and 5 bases, there was a span of 11 bases. Germline V CDR1 and CDR2: SGHDN, FVKESK. This CDR3 is CASSHPTVHNEQFF. The CDR3 DNA is TGTGCCAGCAGCCATCCCACCGTACACAATGAGCAGTTCTTC.

The gene calls are TRBV9 and TRBJ2-5; D is undetermined. With 0 bases removed from V and 0 bases from J, the gap between germline ends came to 6 bases. The CDR3 is made up of 14 amino acids. In germline, CDR1 is SGDLS, CDR2 YYNGEE. CDR3 nucleotides: TGTGCCAGCAGCGTAGTTGGAGACCAAGAGACCCAGTACTTC. Protein: CASSVVGDQETQYF.

CDR3 DNA sequence: TGTGCCACGACAAGCGTGAACACCGGGGAGCTGTTTTTT. It translates to CATTSVNTGELFF. V is TRBV19 and J is TRBJ2-2; D remains unclear. V was cut by 10 bases and J by 1 base, with 10 bases left in between. Germline V lookup: CDR1 LNHDA, CDR2 SQIVND (reference sequence). This CDR3 has 13 amino acids.

This sequence joins TRBV19 and TRBJ2-7, with D perhaps matching TRBD1 or TRBD2 (5 bases each). The CDR3 sequence is 14 residues long. The V end was cut by 5 bases, the J end by 2 bases, with 13 bases between. Germline CDR1 is LNHDA and CDR2 is SQIVND (reference sequence). CDR3 in amino acids: CASSSPGRTYEQYF. The CDR3 nucleotides are TGTGCCAGTAGTTCCCCGGGACGGACCTACGAGCAGTACTTC.

The rearrangement joins TRBV28 to TRBJ1-5; a weak D match, TRBD1 (6 bases). The germline CDR1 and CDR2 sequences are MDHEN and SYDVKM. The CDR3 runs 17 residues. Trimming removed 3 bases from V and 6 bases from J, with 21 bases in between. The CDR3 nucleotides are TGTGCCAGCAGTTTTCCCACTGGGGGCCCCTGGGGTCAGCCCCAGCATTTT. Its translation: CASSFPTGGPWGQPQHF. The whole variable domain, remainder taken from reference TRBV28 and TRBJ1-5, is DVKVTQSSRYLVKRTGEKVFLECVQDMDHENMFWYRQDPGLGLRLIYFSYDVKMKEKGDIPEGYSVSREKKERFSLILESASTNQTSMYLCASSFPTGGPWGQPQHFGDGTRLSIL.

This clonotype has a count of ten or more. The chain joins TRBV2 to TRBJ1-4; D remains unclear. The CDR3 spans 14 residues. Germline loops: CDR1 SNHLY, CDR2 FYNNEI. The ends were cut back, 6 bases at V and 3 bases at J, with 11 bases in the middle. The CDR3 is CASSRAPSNEKLFF. The CDR3 DNA follows: TGTGCCAGCAGCCGGGCCCCATCTAATGAAAAACTGTTTTTT.

This clonotype was observed many times. The CDR3 DNA reads TGTGCCAGCAGTGAATCTCCCCCGGGGGGCGGGAGCACCGGGGAGCTGTTTTTT. Its translation: CASSESPPGGGSTGELFF. This rearrangement joins TRBV6-1 to TRBJ2-2, with D perhaps matching TRBD2 (7 bases). V lost 2 bases and J 4 bases, leaving 20 bases between the germline ends. This CDR3 contains 18 residues. CDR1 and CDR2 from the germline V gene are MNHNS and SASEGT.

This clonotype was seen a few times. The DNA for the CDR3 is TGTGCCAGCAGCTTAGTAAGCCAGGAGGCTAACTATGGCTACACCTTC. Translation gives CASSLVSQEANYGYTF. This chain joins TRBV7-9 and TRBJ1-2; D is unclear. Deletions cut 1 base from V and 0 bases from J, with 12 bases between. The CDR3 runs 16 residues. Germline loops: CDR1 SEHNR, CDR2 FQNEAQ (reference sequence).

This clonotype was recorded at least ten times. J is TRBJ1-2 and V is TRBV7-2, with D perhaps TRBD1 (5 bases). The germline CDR1 and CDR2 sequences are SGHTA and FQGNSA. This CDR3 has 16 residues. V was shortened by 1 base and J by 2 bases, with 14 bases between the two germline ends. The DNA for the CDR3 is TGTGCCAGCAGCTTAGTACGGGACGGAAGAAACTATGGCTACACCTTC. Translated: CASSLVRDGRNYGYTF.

This clonotype was recorded many times. The chain carries TRBV28 and TRBJ2-2; possible D gene TRBD2, 5 bases. Germline CDR1 and CDR2: MDHEN and SYDVKM. Trimming cost V 8 bases and J 2 bases, with 6 bases left between them. This CDR3 has 12 amino acids. CDR3 sequence (DNA): TGTGCCAGCGGGAGTAACACCGGGGAGCTGTTTTTT. Translation gives CASGSNTGELFF.

As for this clonotype: This sequence is one base from a far larger clone and is likely a read error. This rearrangement joins TRBV11-2 to TRBJ2-3; D not certain. The end of the DNA aligns better with TRBJ2-5, so the J call may be wrong. The CDR3 is made up of 12 amino acids. Germline V gives CDR1 SGHAT, CDR2 FQNNGV. The CDR3 nucleotides are TGTGCCAGCAGCTTAGTAACTGAGCCCCAGTACTTC. Encoded protein: CASSLVTEPQYF.

A remark on this clonotype: A read error may be the cause here, since a much bigger clone is one base away. The V and J genes are TRBV9 and TRBJ2-7; 7 nucleotides align to TRBD1. The CDR3 covers 18 residues. Germline V lookup: CDR1 SGDLS, CDR2 YYNGEE. The CDR3 sequence is CASSGPQNGQDNSYEHYF. The CDR3 nucleotides are TGTGCCAGCAGCGGACCTCAGAACGGACAGGATAACTCCTACGAGCACTACTTC.

In this sample, this clonotype turned up once. One junction end disagrees with the germline gene, perhaps due to a read error. The chain joins TRBV11-2 to TRBJ2-7, with D unclear. CDR3 size: 17 residues. Germline V lookup: CDR1 SGHAT, CDR2 FQNNGV. The CDR3 sequence: CASSLATGGQSSYEEYF. CDR3 DNA sequence: TGTGCCAGCAGCTTAGCTACGGGCGGTCAAAGCTCCTACGAGGAGTACTTC.

Concerning this clonotype itself: An end of the junction differs from the germline gene, which may be a read error. The chain is built from TRBV3-1 and TRBJ1-2; tentative D call: TRBD1 (5 bases). The CDR3 consists of 14 residues. The germline gives CDR1 LGHDT, CDR2 YNNKEL (reference sequence). CDR3 bases: TGTGCCAGCACCCAACGTGCAGGGTCCTTATTGTACACCTTC. Translating gives CASTQRAGSLLYTF.

With respect to this clonotype: A far larger clone is one base from this, pointing to a likely read error. Likely a read error: the CDR3 ends without its conserved phenylalanine or tryptophan. This chain connects TRBV6-4 to TRBJ2-5; no reliable D call. From germline, CDR1 is MRHNA and CDR2 SNTAGT. The CDR3 length is 13 residues. V shed 6 bases and J shed 3 bases, with 11 bases lying between them. CDR3 in amino acids: CASRMSLEETQYS. CDR3 DNA sequence: TGTGCCAGCAGGATGAGTTTAGAAGAGACCCAGTACTCC.

The chain employs TRBV3-1 and TRBJ2-1; 8 nucleotides line up with TRBD1. V lost 4 bases and J lost 10; bases outside the gene matches: 15. There are 16 residues in the CDR3. Germline CDR1 reads LGHDT; CDR2 reads YNNKEL (reference sequence). The CDR3 DNA reads as TGTGCCAGCAGCCCCACCCTCGGGACAGGTGGTCACGAGCAGTTCTTC. It is translated as CASSPTLGTGGHEQFF.

At least ten counts were recorded for this clonotype. As DNA, the CDR3 is TGTGCCTGGAGAGAGACCCGGGCTTTCACCGGGGAGCTGTTTTTT. It yields the protein CAWRETRAFTGELFF. The V gene is TRBV30, the J gene TRBJ2-2, with no clear D. The CDR3 runs 15 residues. Germline CDR1 is GTSNPN and CDR2 is SVGIG (reference sequence). Trimming pared 3 bases from V and 4 bases from J, leaving 15 bases between.

This clonotype was recorded many times. This chain joins TRBV19 and TRBJ1-6; the match to TRBD1 covers 7 bases. V shed 5 bases, J shed 6 bases, and the junction held 13 bases outside the gene matches. CDR3 length: 17 residues. CDR1 is LNHDA and CDR2 is SQIVND in the germline V gene (reference sequence). CDR3 sequence (DNA): TGTGCCAGTAGTTCCAGGACAGGTCTGTTCGGTAATTCACCCCTCCACTTT. It translates to CASSSRTGLFGNSPLHF.

This chain links TRBV11-2 with TRBJ2-3; D unresolved. The J call may be in error: the DNA end matches TRBJ2-7 better. Germline V gives CDR1 SGHAT, CDR2 FQNNGV. The CDR3 extends over 16 amino acids. The CDR3 protein is CASSPFFAPTIDEQYF. The CDR3 DNA reads TGTGCCAGCAGCCCGTTTTTTGCCCCAACGATCGACGAGCAGTACTTC.

The chain carries TRBV2 and TRBJ1-2; D call uncertain. Germline V gene data show CDR1 as SNHLY and CDR2 as FYNNEI. The CDR3 runs 14 residues. V gave up 10 bases and J gave up 3 bases, with 18 bases separating them. The CDR3 loop is CAIFKMGFYYGYTF. The CDR3 nucleotides are TGTGCCATCTTCAAAATGGGGTTCTACTATGGCTACACCTTC.

This clonotype was counted ten times or more. The rearrangement uses TRBV3-1 and TRBJ1-1; 9 nucleotides agree with TRBD1. This CDR3 has 13 residues. Germline V CDR1 and CDR2: LGHDT, YNNKEL (reference sequence). Unmatched junction bases numbered 5, after V lost 4 bases and J lost 8 bases. CDR3 protein: CASSLRTGAEAFF. The DNA for the CDR3 is TGTGCCAGCAGCCTCCGGACAGGGGCAGAAGCTTTCTTT. Combining the CDR3 with reference TRBV3-1 and TRBJ1-1 gives the whole variable domain DTAVSQTPKYLVTQMGNDKSIKCEQNLGHDTMYWYKQDSKKFLKIMFSYNNKELIINETVPNRFSPKSPDKAHLNLHINSLELGDSAVYFCASSLRTGAEAFFGQGTRLTVV.

This clonotype has just a few counts. The chain recombines TRBV4-1 with TRBJ2-1; no clear D gene. There are 15 residues in the CDR3. Germline V gene data show CDR1 as MGHRA and CDR2 as YSYEKL. Trimming pared 0 bases from V and 5 bases from J, leaving 11 bases between. The CDR3 nucleotides read TGCGCCAGCAGCCAAGATATTGACTTTGACAATGAGCAGTTCTTC. Its translation is CASSQDIDFDNEQFF.